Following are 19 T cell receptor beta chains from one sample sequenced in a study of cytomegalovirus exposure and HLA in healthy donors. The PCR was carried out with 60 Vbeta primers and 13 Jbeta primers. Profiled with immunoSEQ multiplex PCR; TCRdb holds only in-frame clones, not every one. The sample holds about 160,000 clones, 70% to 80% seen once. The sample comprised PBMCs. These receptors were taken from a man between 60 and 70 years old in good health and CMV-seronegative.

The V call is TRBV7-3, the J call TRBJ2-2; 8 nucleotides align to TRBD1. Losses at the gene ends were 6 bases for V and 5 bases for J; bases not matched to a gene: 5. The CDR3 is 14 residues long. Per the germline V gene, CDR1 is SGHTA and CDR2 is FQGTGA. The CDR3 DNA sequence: TGTGCCAGCAGGGTGACAGGGGAGACCGGGGAGCTGTTTTTT. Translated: CASRVTGETGELFF.

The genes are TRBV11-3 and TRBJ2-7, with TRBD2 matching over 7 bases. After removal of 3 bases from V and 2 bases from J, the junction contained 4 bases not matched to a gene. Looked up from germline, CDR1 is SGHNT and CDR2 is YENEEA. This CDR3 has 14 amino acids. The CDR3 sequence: CASSFGGDTYEQYF. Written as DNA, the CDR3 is TGTGCCAGCAGCTTTGGGGGGGATACCTACGAGCAGTACTTC.

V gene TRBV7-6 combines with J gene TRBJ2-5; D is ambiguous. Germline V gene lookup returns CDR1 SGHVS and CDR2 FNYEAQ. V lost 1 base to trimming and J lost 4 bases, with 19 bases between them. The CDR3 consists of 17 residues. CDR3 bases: TGTGCCAGCAGCTTAGAAGTTGGCGGATCAAACGGAGAGACCCAGTACTTC. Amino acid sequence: CASSLEVGGSNGETQYF.

In DNA, the CDR3 is TGTGCCAGTAGTATTTCAGGTAGCTCCTACGAGCAGTACTTC. This sequence encodes CASSISGSSYEQYF. The rearrangement joins TRBV19 to TRBJ2-7; D call uncertain. From germline, CDR1 is LNHDA and CDR2 SQIVND (reference sequence). The CDR3 length is 14 residues. Trimming pared 3 bases from V and 0 bases from J, leaving 9 bases between.

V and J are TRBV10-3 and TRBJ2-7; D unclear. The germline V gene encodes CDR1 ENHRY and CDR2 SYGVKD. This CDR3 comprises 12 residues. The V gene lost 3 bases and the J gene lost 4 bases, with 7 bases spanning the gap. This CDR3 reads CAISDGFYEQYF. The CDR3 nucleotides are TGTGCCATCAGTGACGGGTTTTACGAGCAGTACTTC.

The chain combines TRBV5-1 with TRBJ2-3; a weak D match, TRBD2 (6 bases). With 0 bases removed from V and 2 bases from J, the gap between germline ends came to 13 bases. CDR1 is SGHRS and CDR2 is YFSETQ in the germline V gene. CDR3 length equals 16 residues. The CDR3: CASSLGGASFTDTQYF. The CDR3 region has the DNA TGCGCCAGCAGCTTGGGCGGGGCTTCCTTCACAGATACGCAGTATTTT.

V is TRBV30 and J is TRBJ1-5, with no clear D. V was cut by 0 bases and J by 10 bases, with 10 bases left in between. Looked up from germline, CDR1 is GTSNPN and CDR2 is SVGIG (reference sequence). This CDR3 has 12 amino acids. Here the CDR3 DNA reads TGTGCCTGGAGTGTACAATCTGGTCCCCAGCATTTT. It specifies CAWSVQSGPQHF. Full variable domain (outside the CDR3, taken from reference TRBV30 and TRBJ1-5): SQTIHQWPATLVQPVGSPLSLECTVEGTSNPNLYWYRQAAGRGLQLLFYSVGIGQISSEVPQNLSASRPQDRQFILSSKKLLLSDSGFYLCAWSVQSGPQHFGDGTRLSIL.

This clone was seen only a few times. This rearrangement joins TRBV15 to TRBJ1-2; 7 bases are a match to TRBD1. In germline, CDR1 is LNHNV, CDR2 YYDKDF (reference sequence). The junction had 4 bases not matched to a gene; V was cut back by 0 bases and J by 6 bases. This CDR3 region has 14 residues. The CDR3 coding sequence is TGTGCCACCAGCAGAGATCCCCAGGGGGATGGCTACACCTTC. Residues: CATSRDPQGDGYTF. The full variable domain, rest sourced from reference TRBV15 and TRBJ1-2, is DAMVIQNPRYQVTQFGKPVTLSCSQTLNHNVMYWYQQKSSQAPKLLFHYYDKDFNNEADTPDNFQSRRPNTSFCFLDIRSPGLGDTAMYLCATSRDPQGDGYTFGSGTRLTVV.

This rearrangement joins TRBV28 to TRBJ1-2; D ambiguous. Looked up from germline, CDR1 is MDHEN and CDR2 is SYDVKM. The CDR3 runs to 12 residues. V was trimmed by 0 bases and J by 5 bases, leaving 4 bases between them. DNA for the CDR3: TGTGCCAGCAGTTTATGGAGATATGGCTACACCTTC. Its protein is CASSLWRYGYTF.

CDR3 in DNA: TGTGCCAGCAGGGCTAGCGGGGGGAGTACCGGGGAGCTGTTTTTT. Translation: CASRASGGSTGELFF. The chain is built from TRBV7-2 and TRBJ2-2; 11 nucleotides align to TRBD2. Per germline, CDR1 SGHTA and CDR2 FQGNSA. The CDR3 runs to 15 residues. Unmatched junction bases numbered 5, after V lost 6 bases and J lost 5 bases. Supplemented by reference TRBV7-2 and TRBJ2-2, the full variable domain reads GAGVSQSPSNKVTEKGKDVELRCDPISGHTALYWYRQSLGQGLEFLIYFQGNSAPDKSGLPSDRFSAERTGGSVSTLTIQRTQQEDSAVYLCASRASGGSTGELFFGEGSRLTVL.

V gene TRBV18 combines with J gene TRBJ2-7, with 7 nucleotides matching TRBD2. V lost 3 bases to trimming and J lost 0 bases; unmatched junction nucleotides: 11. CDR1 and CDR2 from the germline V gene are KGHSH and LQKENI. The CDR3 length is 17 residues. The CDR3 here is CASSPPTGGYYSYEQYF. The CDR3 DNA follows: TGTGCCAGCTCACCCCCTACCGGGGGGTACTACTCCTACGAGCAGTACTTC.

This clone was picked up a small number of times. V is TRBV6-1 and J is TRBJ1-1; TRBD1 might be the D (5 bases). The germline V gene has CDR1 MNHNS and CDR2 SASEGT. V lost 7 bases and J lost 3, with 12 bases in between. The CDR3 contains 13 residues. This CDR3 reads CASTVGQYTEAFF. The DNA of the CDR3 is TGTGCCAGCACCGTGGGGCAGTACACTGAAGCTTTCTTT.

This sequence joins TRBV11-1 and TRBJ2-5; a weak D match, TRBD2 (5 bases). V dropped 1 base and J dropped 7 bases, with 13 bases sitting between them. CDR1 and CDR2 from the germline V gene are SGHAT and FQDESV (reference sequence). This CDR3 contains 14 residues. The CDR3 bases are TGTGCCAGCAGCTTAGGGCTCGAGGGTGCGACCCAGTACTTC. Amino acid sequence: CASSLGLEGATQYF.

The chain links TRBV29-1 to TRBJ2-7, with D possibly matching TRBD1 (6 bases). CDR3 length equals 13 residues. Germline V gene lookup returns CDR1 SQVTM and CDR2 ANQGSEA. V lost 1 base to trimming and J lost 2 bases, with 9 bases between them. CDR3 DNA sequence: TGCAGCGTTGAAGGTACAGGGACCTACGAGCAGTACTTC. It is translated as CSVEGTGTYEQYF.

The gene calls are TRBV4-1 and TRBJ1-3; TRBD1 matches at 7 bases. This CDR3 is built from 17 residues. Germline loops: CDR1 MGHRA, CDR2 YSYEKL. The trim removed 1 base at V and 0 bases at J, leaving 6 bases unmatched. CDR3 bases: TGCGCCAGCAGCCAAGGGGACAGTCTATACTCTGGAAACACCATATATTTT. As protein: CASSQGDSLYSGNTIYF.

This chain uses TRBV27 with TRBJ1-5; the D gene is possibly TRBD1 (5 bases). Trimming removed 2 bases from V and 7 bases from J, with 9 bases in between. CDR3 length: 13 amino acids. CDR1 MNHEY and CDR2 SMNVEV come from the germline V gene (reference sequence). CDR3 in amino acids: CASSLGGGQPQHF. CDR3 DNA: TGTGCCAGCAGTTTAGGGGGGGGGCAGCCCCAGCATTTT.

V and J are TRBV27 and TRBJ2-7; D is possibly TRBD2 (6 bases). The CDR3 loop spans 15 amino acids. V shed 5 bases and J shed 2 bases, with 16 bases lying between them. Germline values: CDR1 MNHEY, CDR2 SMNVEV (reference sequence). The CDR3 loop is CASSHGRGFTYEQYF. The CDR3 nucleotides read TGTGCCAGCAGTCATGGACGGGGGTTCACCTACGAGCAGTACTTC.

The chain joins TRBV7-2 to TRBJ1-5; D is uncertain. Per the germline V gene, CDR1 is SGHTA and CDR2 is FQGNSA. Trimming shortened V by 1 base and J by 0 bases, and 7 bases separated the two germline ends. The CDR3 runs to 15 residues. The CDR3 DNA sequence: TGTGCCAGCAGCTTAGAGCGTCATAGCAATCAGCCCCAGCATTTT. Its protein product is CASSLERHSNQPQHF.

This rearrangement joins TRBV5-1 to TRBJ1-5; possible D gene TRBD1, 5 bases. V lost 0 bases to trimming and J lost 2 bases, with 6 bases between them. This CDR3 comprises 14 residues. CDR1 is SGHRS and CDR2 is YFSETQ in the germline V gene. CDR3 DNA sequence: TGCGCCAGCAGCTTGGTAGGGGGCAATCAGCCCCAGCATTTT. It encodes CASSLVGGNQPQHF.